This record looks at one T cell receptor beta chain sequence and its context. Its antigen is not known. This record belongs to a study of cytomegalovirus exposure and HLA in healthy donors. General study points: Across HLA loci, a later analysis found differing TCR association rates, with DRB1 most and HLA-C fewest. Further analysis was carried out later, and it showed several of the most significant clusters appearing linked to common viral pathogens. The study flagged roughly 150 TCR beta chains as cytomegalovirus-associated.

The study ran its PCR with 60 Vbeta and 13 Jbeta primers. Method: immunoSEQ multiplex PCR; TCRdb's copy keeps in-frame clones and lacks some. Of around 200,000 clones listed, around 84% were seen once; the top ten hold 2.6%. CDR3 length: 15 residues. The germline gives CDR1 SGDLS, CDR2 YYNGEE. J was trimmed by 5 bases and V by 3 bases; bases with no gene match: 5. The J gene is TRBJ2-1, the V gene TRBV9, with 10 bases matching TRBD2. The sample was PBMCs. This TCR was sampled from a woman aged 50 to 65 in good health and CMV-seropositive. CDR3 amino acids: CASSASGGVNNEQFF. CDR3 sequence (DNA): TGTGCCAGCAGCGCCAGCGGGGGGGTCAACAATGAGCAGTTCTTC.